This is a list of T cell receptor beta chains from one sample in a study of metastatic and nonmetastatic thyroid tumors. TCRdb reassembled clones from the PCR reads with MiXCR. This sample has roughly 83,000 clones, with approximately 15% found just once. Material for sequencing was blood. The source of these receptors is a female donor with papillary thyroid cancer or a benign thyroid nodule (not recorded which). Some clones in this sample may be carry-over from other donors' samples. Each CDR3 is given with its conserved first and last residue. The D gene is left open where the match is weak. Clone size is given for some rows only: seen once, a few or many times, or a class if the clone is expanded.

>TRBV19|TRBD1|TRBJ2-2|many
CARLGGQGLPNTGELFF
TGTGCACGCCTTGGTGGACAGGGCCTTCCGAACACCGGGGAGCTGTTTTTT
>TRBV6-2/TRBV6-3|NA|TRBJ2-5|many
CASSSAGLQETQYF
TGTGCCAGCAGTTCCGCGGGGCTGCAAGAGACCCAGTACTTC
>TRBV5-6|NA|TRBJ1-2|many
CASSSQSNGYTF
TGTGCCAGCAGCTCACAAAGTAATGGCTACACCTTC
>TRBV20-1|NA|TRBJ2-4|many
CSAREGGAKNIQYF
TGCAGTGCCCGAGAGGGGGGGGCCAAAAACATTCAGTACTTC
>TRBV6-1|NA|TRBJ1-5|many
CASRPWGAGNQPQHF
TGTGCCAGCAGGCCCTGGGGGGCGGGCAATCAGCCCCAGCATTTT
>TRBV15|TRBD1|TRBJ1-2|many
CATSRDLTGRGYTF
TGTGCCACCAGCAGAGACTTGACAGGGAGGGGCTACACCTTC
>TRBV27|NA|TRBJ2-2|many
CASSPFATGELFF
TGTGCCAGCAGTCCCTTTGCGACTGGGGAGCTGTTTTTT
>TRBV6-1|NA|TRBJ1-3|many
CASSERSAAFSGNTIYF
TGTGCCAGCAGTGAACGTAGCGCAGCCTTCTCTGGAAACACCATATATTTT
>TRBV6-2/TRBV6-3|TRBD1|TRBJ1-2|many
CASSSPGTGNIGYTF
TGTGCCAGCAGTTCTCCCGGGACAGGGAATATCGGCTACACCTTC
>TRBV5-1|NA|TRBJ2-7|many
CASSFEGGPREQYF
TGCGCCAGCAGCTTTGAGGGGGGGCCGCGCGAGCAGTACTTC
>TRBV27|NA|TRBJ2-1|many
CASSPTSPYNEQFF
TGTGCCAGCAGCCCGACTAGTCCCTACAATGAGCAGTTCTTC
>TRBV30|NA|TRBJ1-1|many
CAWKGLGGGSTEAFF
TGTGCCTGGAAGGGATTAGGAGGGGGGAGCACTGAAGCTTTCTTT
>TRBV19|NA|TRBJ2-1|many
CASSMAGATYNEQFF
TGTGCCAGTAGTATGGCAGGGGCGACCTACAATGAGCAGTTCTTC
>TRBV20-1|TRBD1|TRBJ1-5|NA
CSVIQGNQPQHF
TGCAGTGTCATACAGGGGAATCAGCCCCAGCATTTT
>TRBV7-2|TRBD1|TRBJ2-5|many
CASSAGTGVETQYF
TGTGCCAGCAGCGCCGGGACAGGCGTGGAGACCCAGTACTTC
>TRBV12-3/TRBV12-4|NA|TRBJ2-7|many
CASHRDASYEQYF
TGTGCCAGCCACCGGGACGCCTCCTACGAGCAGTACTTC
>TRBV28|NA|TRBJ2-3|many
CASSLGSDTQYF
TGTGCCAGCAGTTTAGGCAGCGATACGCAGTATTTT
>TRBV28|TRBD1|TRBJ2-7|NA
CASRKPTGNAYEQYF
TGTGCCAGCAGAAAACCGACAGGGAATGCCTACGAGCAGTACTTC
>TRBV6-2/TRBV6-3|TRBD2|TRBJ2-5|many
CASRRLGTSGGPRETQYF
TGTGCCAGCAGGCGACTAGGGACTAGCGGGGGCCCAAGGGAGACCCAGTACTTC
>TRBV15|NA|TRBJ2-7|NA
CATSTWTDYEQYF
TGTGCCACCAGCACCTGGACCGACTACGAGCAGTACTTC
>TRBV6-1|NA|TRBJ1-5|NA
CASSIQWAACNQPQHF
TGTGCCAGCAGTATCCAGTGGGCTGCCTGCAATCAGCCCCAGCATTTT
>TRBV6-1|NA|TRBJ1-1|many
CASIGRFYTEAFF
TGTGCCAGCATTGGCAGGTTTTACACTGAAGCTTTCTTT
>TRBV25-1|NA|TRBJ1-4|many
CASSEGGREKLFF
TGTGCCAGCAGTGAGGGGGGCCGGGAAAAACTGTTTTTT
>TRBV5-8|NA|TRBJ1-5|many
CASSLDGLGNQPQHF
TGTGCCAGCAGCTTGGATGGGTTGGGCAATCAGCCCCAGCATTTT
>TRBV20-1|NA|TRBJ2-7|many
CSASTGTRFYEQYF
TGCAGTGCTAGTACCGGGACAAGGTTCTACGAGCAGTACTTC
>TRBV5-1|NA|TRBJ2-7|many
CASSLVDEQYF
TGCGCCAGCAGCTTGGTCGACGAGCAGTACTTC
>TRBV9|NA|TRBJ2-3|many
CASSARGSTDTQYF
TGTGCCAGCAGCGCGCGGGGAAGCACAGATACGCAGTATTTT
>TRBV3-1|TRBD1|TRBJ2-7|many
CASSHWGDRVYEQYF
TGTGCCAGCAGCCATTGGGGGGACAGGGTCTACGAGCAGTACTTC
>TRBV6-1|NA|TRBJ1-5|many
CASSETGDQPQHF
TGCGCCAGCAGTGAAACGGGCGATCAGCCCCAGCATTTT
>TRBV12-3/TRBV12-4|NA|TRBJ1-1|many
CASSLAGRYTEAFF
TGTGCCAGCAGTTTAGCAGGGAGGTACACTGAAGCTTTCTTT
>TRBV28|NA|TRBJ2-3|NA
CASSLLSGGPEDTQYF
TGTGCCAGCAGTTTACTTAGCGGCGGGCCCGAAGATACGCAGTATTTT
>TRBV6-1|NA|TRBJ2-5|NA
CASSLWGHLTQYF
TGTGCCAGCAGCCTTTGGGGACATCTGACCCAGTACTTC
>TRBV28|TRBD1|TRBJ1-5|NA
CASSLGQGINQPQHF
TGTGCCAGCAGTTTAGGACAGGGAATCAATCAGCCTCAGCATTTT